This T cell receptor beta chain was captured in a study of PD-L1 blockade in urothelial cancer. Study overall: Bladder-origin urothelial cancer in males described about 90% of the 29 patients.

The CDR3 has 16 amino acids. V dropped 5 bases and J dropped 4; count of bases not matched to a gene: 8. Germline loops: CDR1 MNHEY, CDR2 SMNVEV (reference sequence). Indicated time point: pretreatment peripheral blood. Assay: immunoSEQ multiplex PCR; the TCRdb copy retains only in-frame clones and omits some. The table includes fewer than 95,000 clones, roughly 84% detected once. The V call is TRBV27, the J call TRBJ1-5; 10 bases map to TRBD1. This specimen consisted of PBMCs, obtained around atezolizumab (anti-PD-L1) treatment. The clonotype was recovered from a man in his fifties or sixties with urothelial cancer. CDR3 sequence: CASSRGDRGSNQPQHF. CDR3 nucleotides: TGTGCCAGCAGTCGAGGGGACAGGGGCTCTAATCAGCCCCAGCATTTT.